A single sample is the source of the 30 T cell receptor beta chains below, sequenced in a study of T cell repertoires in ileal Crohn's disease. Time point described: neoterminal ileum biopsy at postoperative endoscopy, about 6 months after surgery. Sequenced by immunoSEQ multiplex PCR; TCRdb stores in-frame clones only, minus some. This sample has thousands of clones, with roughly 85% found just once. Sequences were obtained from ileal tissue. The source of these receptors is an adult with Crohn's disease.

This chain links TRBV7-9 with TRBJ1-4; perhaps TRBD1 as D (5 bases). Trimming removed 6 bases at V and 0 bases at J, with 20 bases between. Germline values: CDR1 SEHNR, CDR2 FQNEAQ (reference sequence). The CDR3 extends over 18 amino acids. CDR3 residues: CASRPGRDESATNEKLFF. The CDR3 bases are TGTGCCAGCAGACCAGGGCGGGATGAGAGTGCAACTAATGAAAAACTGTTTTTT.

This clone was found once. The chain links TRBV30 to TRBJ1-1, with no clear D. Deletions cut 2 bases from V and 0 bases from J, with 4 bases between. CDR1 and CDR2 (germline): GTSNPN, SVGIG (reference sequence). This CDR3 is built from 12 residues. The CDR3, as DNA: TGTGCCTGGAGTTATATGAACACTGAAGCTTTCTTT. As protein: CAWSYMNTEAFF.

The rearrangement joins TRBV11-2 to TRBJ2-2, with TRBD1 identical over 7 bases. The CDR3 is made up of 14 amino acids. V gave up 4 bases and J gave up 6 bases; unmatched junction bases: 5. CDR1 is SGHAT, CDR2 FQNNGV, per germline. CDR3 amino acids: CASSSAGGPGELFF. DNA of the CDR3: TGTGCCAGCAGCTCGGCAGGGGGTCCCGGGGAGCTGTTTTTT. Based on the CDR3 plus reference TRBV11-2 and TRBJ2-2, the full variable domain is EAGVAQSPRYKIIEKRQSVAFWCNPISGHATLYWYQQILGQGPKLLIQFQNNGVVDDSQLPKDRFSAERLKGVDSTLKIQPAKLEDSAVYLCASSSAGGPGELFFGEGSRLTVL.

The count of this clone is one. The genes are TRBV19 and TRBJ1-1; 9 bases match TRBD1. In germline, CDR1 is LNHDA, CDR2 SQIVND (reference sequence). Losses at the gene ends were 8 bases for V and 11 bases for J; bases not matched to a gene: 15. CDR3 size: 14 residues. The CDR3 region is CASGQQGAPQGAFF. In DNA form, the CDR3 reads TGTGCCAGTGGGCAACAGGGGGCGCCGCAAGGGGCTTTCTTT. Together with reference TRBV19 and TRBJ1-1, the CDR3 gives the full variable domain: DGGITQSPKYLFRKEGQNVTLSCEQNLNHDAMYWYRQDPGQGLRLIYYSQIVNDFQKGDIAEGYSVSREKKESFPLTVTSAQKNPTAFYLCASGQQGAPQGAFFGQGTRLTVV.

This chain uses TRBV19 with TRBJ2-7; D remains unclear. Germline CDR1 reads LNHDA; CDR2 reads SQIVND (reference sequence). Trimming cost V 5 bases and J 2 bases, with 13 bases left between them. CDR3 length: 14 amino acids. CDR3 sequence: CASSVRSFAYEQYF. DNA of the CDR3: TGTGCCAGTAGTGTACGGTCTTTCGCCTACGAGCAGTACTTC.

This chain links TRBV5-6 with TRBJ2-7; TRBD1 might be the D (6 bases). CDR1 SGHDT and CDR2 YYEEEE come from the germline V gene. Trimming left V 3 bases short and J 2 bases short, with 12 bases between. This CDR3 has 14 residues. CDR3 region: CASSWGPGPYEQYF. CDR3 DNA sequence: TGTGCCAGCAGCTGGGGGCCAGGGCCCTACGAGCAGTACTTC.

This chain links TRBV6-4 with TRBJ2-1; TRBD2 matches 8 bases. The CDR3 is 14 amino acids. Per the germline V gene, CDR1 is MRHNA and CDR2 is SNTAGT. J lost 8 bases, V lost 5 bases, and 8 bases had no gene match. CDR3 sequence reads: CASSSRGDGDEQFF. The CDR3 nucleotides are TGTGCCAGCAGTTCGCGGGGGGATGGCGATGAGCAGTTCTTC.

This rearrangement joins TRBV5-1 to TRBJ2-3; 9 bases map to TRBD2. Per the germline V gene, CDR1 is SGHRS and CDR2 is YFSETQ. V shed 4 bases, J shed 2 bases, and the junction held 5 bases outside the gene matches. The CDR3 totals 15 residues. CDR3: CASSPAGGNTDTQYF. The CDR3 DNA sequence: TGCGCCAGCAGCCCAGCGGGGGGTAACACAGATACGCAGTATTTT.

The V gene is TRBV6-5, the J gene TRBJ2-1; 9 bases are shared with TRBD2. After removal of 5 bases from V and 5 bases from J, the junction contained 1 base not matched to a gene. Germline CDR1 reads MNHEY; CDR2 reads SVGAGI. The CDR3 totals 13 residues. The CDR3 nucleotides read TGTGCCAGCAGTAGCGGGGGGAACAATGAGCAGTTCTTC. Translation gives CASSSGGNNEQFF.

This clone has more than one count but fewer than ten. V usage is TRBV14 and J usage is TRBJ2-1, with no clear D. Trimming cost V 1 base and J 3 bases, with 13 bases left between them. This CDR3 has 16 amino acids. The germline CDR1 and CDR2 sequences are SGHDN and FVKESK. The CDR3 is CASSQVGGSIYNEQFF. CDR3 nucleotides: TGTGCCAGCAGCCAAGTCGGCGGTTCCATCTACAATGAGCAGTTCTTC.

V and J are TRBV27 and TRBJ1-1, with D perhaps TRBD1 (6 bases). The germline gives CDR1 MNHEY, CDR2 SMNVEV (reference sequence). There are 16 residues in the CDR3. V lost 4 bases, J lost 1 base, and 16 bases lay in between. The CDR3 is CASSSAGGDKNTEAFF. The CDR3 DNA follows: TGTGCCAGCAGTTCGGCGGGGGGGGACAAGAACACTGAAGCTTTCTTT.

V usage is TRBV9 and J usage is TRBJ2-3, with TRBD2 identical over 7 bases. The CDR3 is 14 amino acids. With 7 bases clipped from V and 2 bases from J, the junction kept 7 bases outside the gene matches. Per the germline V gene, CDR1 is SGDLS and CDR2 is YYNGEE. The CDR3: CASRRGTTTDTQYF. DNA of the CDR3: TGTGCCAGCCGCCGAGGGACTACCACAGATACGCAGTATTTT.

The chain is built from TRBV19 and TRBJ1-2; the D gene is possibly TRBD1 (5 bases). This CDR3 region has 15 residues. The V end was cut by 7 bases, the J end by 6 bases, with 21 bases between. In germline, CDR1 is LNHDA, CDR2 SQIVND (reference sequence). CDR3 DNA: TGTGCCAGTACCTTTAAGGGGTACAGCAACCATGGCTACACCTTC. This sequence encodes CASTFKGYSNHGYTF. The complete variable domain, with remaining parts taken from reference TRBV19 and TRBJ1-2, reads DGGITQSPKYLFRKEGQNVTLSCEQNLNHDAMYWYRQDPGQGLRLIYYSQIVNDFQKGDIAEGYSVSREKKESFPLTVTSAQKNPTAFYLCASTFKGYSNHGYTFGSGTRLTVV.

The gene calls are TRBV11-2 and TRBJ2-1; TRBD2 aligns across 10 bases. CDR3 length: 16 amino acids. Germline assignment: CDR1 SGHAT and CDR2 FQNNGV. V dropped 5 bases and J dropped 5; count of bases not matched to a gene: 9. The CDR3 DNA follows: TGTGCCAGCAGCGTGGCTAGCGGGAGAAATGACAATGAGCAGTTCTTC. It yields the protein CASSVASGRNDNEQFF.

As to this clone: A read error is likely, as this CDR3 ends without the conserved phenylalanine or tryptophan. The DNA is left out, because the CDR3 cannot be placed on it with certainty; the CDR3 is given as TCRdb lists it. The gene calls are TRBV23-1 and TRBJ1-1; the tabulated D call, TRBD1, remains unverified against the DNA. TRBV23-1 is given ORF status, its function remaining uncertain. Inclusive of both ends, the CDR3 amounts to 13 amino acids. CDR3 residues: CASSQSKFRGPVV.

This chain connects TRBV7-9 to TRBJ2-7; D remains ambiguous. V lost 5 bases and J lost 6, with 11 bases in between. The length of the CDR3 is 12 residues. Germline CDR1 SEHNR, CDR2 FQNEAQ (reference sequence). DNA of the CDR3: TGTGCCAGCAGCGCCCCGACATCCGAGCAGTACTTC. Translation gives CASSAPTSEQYF.

V usage is TRBV20-1 and J usage is TRBJ2-1; D ambiguous. The CDR3 consists of 11 residues. Per the germline V gene, CDR1 is DFQATT and CDR2 is SNEGSKA (reference sequence). V lost 6 bases and J 11 bases, leaving 14 bases between the germline ends. CDR3: CSAKMAAQQFF. CDR3 nucleotide sequence: TGCAGTGCGAAGATGGCGGCACAGCAGTTCTTC.

The rearrangement links TRBV2 to TRBJ1-2, with D tentatively TRBD1 (5 bases). The CDR3 covers 13 residues. The V end was cut by 4 bases, the J end by 2 bases, with 8 bases between. Germline V gives CDR1 SNHLY, CDR2 FYNNEI. CDR3 amino acids: CASSGQSNYGYTF. The DNA of the CDR3 is TGTGCCAGCAGTGGACAGTCCAACTATGGCTACACCTTC.

The CDR3 coding sequence is TGTGCCAGCAAGTTAGCCAACCAAGAGACCCAGTACTTC. Translation gives CASKLANQETQYF. This chain uses TRBV2 with TRBJ2-5; D call uncertain. The CDR3 totals 13 residues. CDR1 is SNHLY and CDR2 is FYNNEI in the germline V gene. V was clipped by 7 bases and J by 0 bases, with 9 bases between them.

CDR3: CATSRRVGHSSGYTF. The DNA for the CDR3 is TGTGCCACCAGCAGAAGGGTTGGACACTCCTCCGGCTACACCTTC. The chain carries TRBV15 and TRBJ1-2; perhaps TRBD1 as D (5 bases). Germline CDR1 is LNHNV and CDR2 is YYDKDF (reference sequence). V shed 2 bases and J shed 8 bases, with 18 bases lying between them. This CDR3 contains 15 residues.

The chain recombines TRBV2 with TRBJ2-7; no firm D call. The V gene's germline CDR1 is SNHLY and CDR2 FYNNEI. The CDR3 is made up of 15 amino acids. V lost 6 bases, J lost 4 bases, and 19 bases lay in between. The CDR3 loop is CASSERVGLSYEQYF. CDR3 coding DNA: TGTGCCAGCAGCGAACGGGTCGGTTTGAGTTACGAGCAGTACTTC.

DNA of the CDR3: TGTGCCAGCAGCCAAGATCCCCACAGGGGCCTTAGCAATCAGCCCCAGCATTTT. It encodes CASSQDPHRGLSNQPQHF. This chain uses TRBV4-2 with TRBJ1-5; 7 bases fit TRBD1. Per germline, CDR1 LGHNA and CDR2 YNFKEQ. This CDR3 is 18 amino acids long. Unmatched junction bases numbered 8, after V lost 0 bases and J lost 0 bases.

The V and J genes are TRBV5-8 and TRBJ1-2, with TRBD1 as a possible D gene (6 bases). V was clipped by 4 bases and J by 7 bases, with 11 bases between them. The CDR3 runs to 12 residues. The germline CDR1 and CDR2 sequences are SGHTS and YDEGEE. The CDR3 bases are TGTGCCAGCAGCCTCTGGACAGTTGGCTACACCTTC. Amino acid sequence: CASSLWTVGYTF.

This chain joins TRBV7-4 and TRBJ2-7; D call uncertain. V lost 5 bases, J lost 3 bases, and 2 bases lay in between. Germline-derived CDR1 and CDR2 are SGHVT and SQSDAQ. The length of the CDR3 is 10 residues. The CDR3 DNA reads TGTGCCAGCAGCCACTACGAGCAGTACTTC. Amino acid sequence: CASSHYEQYF.

CDR3 sequence (DNA): TGTGCCAGCAGCAAAGCGGGGTCCTCCTACAATGAGCAGTTCTTC. As protein: CASSKAGSSYNEQFF. V usage is TRBV9 and J usage is TRBJ2-1, with 7 positions matching TRBD2. The CDR3 loop spans 15 amino acids. V shed 4 bases and J 0 bases; nucleotides not matched to a gene: 4. Germline V gene data show CDR1 as SGDLS and CDR2 as YYNGEE.

This rearrangement joins TRBV19 to TRBJ1-1; D perhaps matches TRBD1 (5 bases). The V end was cut by 3 bases, the J end by 6 bases, with 20 bases between. The CDR3 is 16 residues long. Germline CDR1 is LNHDA and CDR2 is SQIVND (reference sequence). CDR3 bases: TGTGCCAGTAGTATCATGAAATATCGGGGGGTATCTGAAGCTTTCTTT. It is translated as CASSIMKYRGVSEAFF.

This sequence joins TRBV7-3 and TRBJ2-7; 7 bases are a match to TRBD1. Trimming removed 4 bases from V and 7 bases from J; junction bases left unmatched: 7. The germline CDR1 and CDR2 sequences are SGHTA and FQGTGA. The CDR3 has 13 amino acids. The CDR3 spells CASSSETGKEQYF. The DNA of the CDR3 is TGTGCCAGCAGCTCAGAGACAGGGAAAGAGCAGTACTTC.

This rearrangement joins TRBV5-1 to TRBJ1-1; D is perhaps TRBD1 (6 bases). There are 17 residues in the CDR3. Per germline, CDR1 SGHRS and CDR2 YFSETQ. V shed 4 bases and J shed 3 bases, with 22 bases lying between them. This chain's CDR3 is CASSPGGGFSPHTEAFF. CDR3 nucleotides: TGCGCCAGCAGCCCCGGGGGGGGCTTCAGCCCGCACACTGAAGCTTTCTTT.

The V and J genes are TRBV27 and TRBJ1-1; 7 positions agree with TRBD1. Per germline, CDR1 MNHEY and CDR2 SMNVEV (reference sequence). The CDR3 runs 13 residues. The ends lost 6 bases at V and 1 base at J; junction bases unmatched: 2. The CDR3 sequence is CASSWTGNTEAFF. CDR3 bases: TGTGCCAGCAGCTGGACAGGGAACACTGAAGCTTTCTTT.

The chain links TRBV25-1 to TRBJ2-3; 8 nucleotides align to TRBD1. Germline CDR1 reads MGHDK; CDR2 reads SYGVNS. The CDR3 is 16 amino acids. The V and J ends lost 3 bases and 3 bases, in that order; junction bases with no gene match: 8. CDR3 protein: CASSERDRDRTDTQYF. The CDR3 nucleotides are TGTGCCAGCAGTGAGAGGGACCGGGACAGGACAGATACGCAGTATTTT.